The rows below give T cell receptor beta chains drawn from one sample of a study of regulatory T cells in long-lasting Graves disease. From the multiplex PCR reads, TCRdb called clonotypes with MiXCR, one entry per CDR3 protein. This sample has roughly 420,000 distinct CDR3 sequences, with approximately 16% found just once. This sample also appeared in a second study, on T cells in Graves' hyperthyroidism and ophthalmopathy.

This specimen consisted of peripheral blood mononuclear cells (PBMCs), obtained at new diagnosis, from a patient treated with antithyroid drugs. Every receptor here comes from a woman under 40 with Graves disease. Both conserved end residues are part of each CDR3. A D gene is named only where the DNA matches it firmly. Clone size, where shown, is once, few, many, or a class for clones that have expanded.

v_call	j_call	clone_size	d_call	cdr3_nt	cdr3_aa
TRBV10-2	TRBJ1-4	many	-	TGCGCCAGCAGCGTAACAGGGAGGATTGAAAAACTGTTTTTT	CASSVTGRIEKLFF
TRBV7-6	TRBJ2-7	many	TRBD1	TGTGCCAGCAGCCAAGGACAGGGAACCTACGAGCAGTACTTC	CASSQGQGTYEQYF
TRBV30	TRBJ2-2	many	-	TGTGCCTGGAGATCAGACACCGGGGAGCTGTTTTTT	CAWRSDTGELFF
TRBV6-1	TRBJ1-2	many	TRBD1	TGTGCCAGCACCCCGGGACAGGGGGCTCACTATGGCTACACCTTC	CASTPGQGAHYGYTF
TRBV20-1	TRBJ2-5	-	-	TGCAGTGCTAAGGTCGTAGGGGTGGAGACCCAGTACTTC	CSAKVVGVETQYF
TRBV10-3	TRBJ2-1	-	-	TGTGCCATCAGTGACGGAGAGGTCTTCGATGAGCAGTTCTTC	CAISDGEVFDEQFF
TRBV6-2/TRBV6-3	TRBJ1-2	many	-	TGTGCCAGCAGTTACTCCGGATCGCTCAACTATGGCTACACCTTC	CASSYSGSLNYGYTF
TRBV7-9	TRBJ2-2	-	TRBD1	TGTGCCAGCAGTCGCCGGGACAGGTCGAACACCGGGGAGCTGTTTTTT	CASSRRDRSNTGELFF
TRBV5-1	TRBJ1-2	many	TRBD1	TGCGCCAGACAGGGGGCGCGGGGGATAAGTGGCTACACCTTC	CARQGARGISGYTF
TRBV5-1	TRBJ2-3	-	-	TGCGCCAGCAGCGTCACGGGAGCAGCAGATACGCAGTATTTT	CASSVTGAADTQYF
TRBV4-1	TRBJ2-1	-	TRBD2	TGCGCCAGCAGCCAAGATTGGTCGGCGGGAGTTACGTACAATGAGCAGTTCTTC	CASSQDWSAGVTYNEQFF
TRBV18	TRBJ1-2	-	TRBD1	TGTGCCAGCTCACCGGCACAGGGGCCGCGGGGAAACTATGGCTACACCTTC	CASSPAQGPRGNYGYTF
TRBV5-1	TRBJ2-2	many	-	TGCGCCAGCAGCCACGACGGACAAGTGAACACCGGGGAGCTGTTTTTT	CASSHDGQVNTGELFF
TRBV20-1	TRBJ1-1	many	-	TGCAGTGCTAGAGTTGCCGACGGACATGAAGCTTTCTTT	CSARVADGHEAFF
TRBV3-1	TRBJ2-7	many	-	TGTGCCAGCAGCAAAATAACAGGGAACGAGCAGTACTTC	CASSKITGNEQYF
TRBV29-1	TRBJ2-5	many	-	TGCAGCGTTAGCAACGGGTTTCAAGAGACCCAGTACTTC	CSVSNGFQETQYF
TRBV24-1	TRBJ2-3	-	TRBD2	TGTGCCACCAGTGATTTCACTAGCGGGACCACAGATACGCAGTATTTT	CATSDFTSGTTDTQYF
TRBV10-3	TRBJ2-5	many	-	TGTGCCATCAGTGAGACGGGGCCCGGGGAGACCCAGTACTTC	CAISETGPGETQYF
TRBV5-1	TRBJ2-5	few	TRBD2	TGCGCCAGCAGCTTGGAGACTAGCGGCGGGGAGACCCAGTACTTC	CASSLETSGGETQYF
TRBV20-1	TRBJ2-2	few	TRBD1	TGCAGTGCTCGACAGGGGGCGAACACCGGGGAGCTGTTTTTT	CSARQGANTGELFF
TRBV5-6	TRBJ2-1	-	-	TGTGCCAGCAGCTTGGGGTGGCTATCGCGCAATGAGCAGTTCTTC	CASSLGWLSRNEQFF
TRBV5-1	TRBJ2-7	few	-	TGCGCCAGCAGCGAGGGGACCGGGACAACCTACGAGCAGTACTTC	CASSEGTGTTYEQYF
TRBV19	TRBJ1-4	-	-	TGTGCCAGTAGTATAGGGGCCTCGCTCGGTGAAAAACTGTTTTTT	CASSIGASLGEKLFF
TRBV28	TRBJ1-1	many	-	TGTGCCAGCAGTTTATTGCGGGAGGTAGCTTTCTTT	CASSLLREVAFF
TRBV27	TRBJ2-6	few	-	TGTGCCAGCAGTGACCCGGGACACCCCACTCTGGAGGCCAACGTCCTGACTTTC	CASSDPGHPTLEANVLTF
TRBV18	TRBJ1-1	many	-	TGTGCCAGCTCACCCGGGCTCGTGAACACTGAAGCTTTCTTT	CASSPGLVNTEAFF
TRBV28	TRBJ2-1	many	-	TGTGCCTGTACTGAGGGGCTTGAGCAGTTCTTC	CACTEGLEQFF
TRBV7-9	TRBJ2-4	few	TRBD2	TGTGCCAGCAGCTCGGGACTATTCCTAGCCAAAAACATTCAGTACTTC	CASSSGLFLAKNIQYF
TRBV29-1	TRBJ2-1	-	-	TGCAGCGTTGATGCCCCTTCTAAGGCTGAGCAGTTCTTC	CSVDAPSKAEQFF
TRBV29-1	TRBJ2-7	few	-	TGCAGCGTTGTGGGCAGGGACTACGAGCAGTACTTC	CSVVGRDYEQYF
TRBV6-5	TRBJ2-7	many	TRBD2	TGTGCCAGCAGTTACTCATCGGGACTAGCGACCACCTACGAGCAGTACTTC	CASSYSSGLATTYEQYF
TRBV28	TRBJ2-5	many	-	TGTGCCAGCAGTTTGGCAGAATTTGATAAAGAGACCCAGTACTTC	CASSLAEFDKETQYF
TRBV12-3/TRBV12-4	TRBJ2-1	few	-	TGTGCCAGCAGTTCGAGAGCGACCATGTACAATGAGCAGTTCTTC	CASSSRATMYNEQFF
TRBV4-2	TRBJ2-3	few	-	TGTGCCAGCAGCCGCCTTGCATGGGGTACGCAGTATTTT	CASSRLAWGTQYF
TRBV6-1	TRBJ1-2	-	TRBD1	TGTGCCAGCAGGATAACCGGGACAGGGGTGGATGGCTACACCTTC	CASRITGTGVDGYTF
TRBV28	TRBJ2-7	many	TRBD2	TGTGCCAGCAGTTTGGCCCTAGCGGGAGGCGCCCACGAGCAGTACTTC	CASSLALAGGAHEQYF
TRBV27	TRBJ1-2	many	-	TGTGCCAGCAGTTTAAACGGGGCCAGAGAAGGCTACACCTTC	CASSLNGAREGYTF
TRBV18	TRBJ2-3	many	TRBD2	TGTGCCAGCTCACCAGTTTCGCCTAGCGGGAGTAAGGGTACGCAGTATTTT	CASSPVSPSGSKGTQYF
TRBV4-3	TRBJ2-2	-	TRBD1	TGCGCCAGCAGGGACAGGGAAGGGAACACCGGGGAGCTGTTTTTT	CASRDREGNTGELFF
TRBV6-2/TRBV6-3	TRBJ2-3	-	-	TGTGCCAGCAGAGCCGTGGGCACAGATACGCAGTATTTT	CASRAVGTDTQYF
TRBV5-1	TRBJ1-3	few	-	TGCGCCAGCAGCTCGCATCCTGGAAACACCATATATTTT	CASSSHPGNTIYF
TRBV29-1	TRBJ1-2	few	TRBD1	TGCAGCGTTGAACCGGGACAGAGTTCTAACTATGGCTACACCTTC	CSVEPGQSSNYGYTF
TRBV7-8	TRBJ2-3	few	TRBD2	TGTGCCAGCAGCCCCGGCCAGACTAGCGTAGTAACAGATACGCAGTATTTT	CASSPGQTSVVTDTQYF
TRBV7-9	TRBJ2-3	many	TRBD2	TGTGCCAGCAGCTTAGCGCAAGGGGCTAGCGGGAGTGATACGCAGTATTTT	CASSLAQGASGSDTQYF
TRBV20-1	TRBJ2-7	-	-	TGCAGTGCTAGTTCCACACGTACTCTCCCCTACGAGCAGTACTTC	CSASSTRTLPYEQYF
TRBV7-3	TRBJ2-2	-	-	TGTGCCAGCAGACAAAGAGCAGGACAGATCACCGGGGAGCTGTTTTTT	CASRQRAGQITGELFF